Listed below are T cell receptor beta chains from one sample, sequenced in a study of T cell responses to AZD1222 COVID-19 vaccine. Profiling relied on immunoSEQ multiplex PCR, and the TCRdb table lists in-frame clones only, not all of them. This repertoire shows 150,000 or so clones, 92% found once; its top ten account for 1.3%. Material: peripheral blood, obtained on day 0 of AZD1222 vaccination. The receptors here all came from an adult in good health. CDR3s include the opening cysteine and the closing phenylalanine or tryptophan. A D gene is named only where the DNA matches it firmly. Not all rows give a size; the values are once, few, many and, for expanded clones, a class.

TRBD1	TRBV19	TRBJ1-6	NA	TGTGCCAGTAGTTTCCGACAGGGAAGTTCTGGCTCACCCCTCCACTTT	CASSFRQGSSGSPLHF
NA	TRBV7-2	TRBJ1-1	NA	TGTGCCAGCAGCTTAGACTCCGGAAGGGAAGCTTTCTTT	CASSLDSGREAFF
NA	TRBV5-6	TRBJ1-1	NA	TGTGCCAGCAGTGCCGCTACAGGAGTCACTGAAGCTTTCTTT	CASSAATGVTEAFF
NA	TRBV6-4	TRBJ1-1	NA	TGTGCCAGCAGTGTTACTTCATACACTGAAGCTTTCTTT	CASSVTSYTEAFF
TRBD1	TRBV6-5	TRBJ2-1	NA	TGTGCCAGCAACGGACAGGGGGCGCTGAATGAGCAGTTCTTC	CASNGQGALNEQFF
NA	TRBV12-3/TRBV12-4	TRBJ1-2	NA	TGTGCCAGCAGCCCAGGTGAGGCAGGAGGCTACACCTTC	CASSPGEAGGYTF
NA	TRBV7-9	TRBJ1-1	once	TGTGCCAGCGCGTTCGAGTGGGACACTGAAGCTTTCTTT	CASAFEWDTEAFF
NA	TRBV5-1	TRBJ2-7	NA	TGCGCCAGCAGCTTGGGAGGGCCCTCCTACGAGCAGTACTTC	CASSLGGPSYEQYF
TRBD1	TRBV15	TRBJ2-7	once	TGTGCCACCAGCTACCCTGACAGGGGCCCTTGGCAGTACTTC	CATSYPDRGPWQYF
TRBD2	TRBV9	TRBJ2-5	NA	TGTGCCAGCAGCCCTACGGGGGGAGGAGAGACCCAGTACTTC	CASSPTGGGETQYF
NA	TRBV28	TRBJ2-5	NA	TGTGCCAGCACCTCAACCGGGGAGATGGAGACCCAGTACTTC	CASTSTGEMETQYF
NA	TRBV7-2	TRBJ1-1	NA	TGTGCCAGCAGCTCCAGACTGAACACTGAAGCTTTCTTT	CASSSRLNTEAFF
NA	TRBV5-1	TRBJ2-3	NA	TGCGCCAGCAGCTTGTCGGGGAGAGATACGCAGTATTTT	CASSLSGRDTQYF
NA	TRBV27	TRBJ1-3	once	TGTGCCAGCAGTTCGCGGACTTTTGGAAACACCATATATTTT	CASSSRTFGNTIYF
NA	TRBV18	TRBJ2-4	NA	TGTGCCAGCTCACCAGAGCAGTATAGGGAAAACATTCAGTACTTC	CASSPEQYRENIQYF
NA	TRBV7-9	TRBJ1-6	NA	TGTGCCAGCAGCTTACAGGGAGGGAATTCACCCCTCCACTTT	CASSLQGGNSPLHF
TRBD1	TRBV24-1	TRBJ1-6	NA	TGTGCCACCAGTGAGAGGGGACAGGGTAATTCACCCCTCCACTTT	CATSERGQGNSPLHF
TRBD2	TRBV11-2	TRBJ2-1	NA	TGTGCCAGCAGAACTTGGACTAGCGGGCCAAATGAGCAGTTCTTC	CASRTWTSGPNEQFF
NA	TRBV19	TRBJ2-3	NA	TGTGCCAGTAGTATAATGGGGGTGAAAGATACGCAGTATTTT	CASSIMGVKDTQYF
TRBD1	TRBV19	TRBJ1-5	NA	TGTGCCAGTAGCCCTGACAGGGTTGTTGGTCAGCCCCAGCATTTT	CASSPDRVVGQPQHF
NA	TRBV6-1	TRBJ2-5	once	TGTGCCAGCAGTGAATTAGGGGAGGTTTGGGAGACCCAGTACTTC	CASSELGEVWETQYF
NA	TRBV7-9	TRBJ1-1	NA	TGTGCCAGCAGCCCCGGGAGGAACACTGAAGCTTTCTTT	CASSPGRNTEAFF
NA	TRBV5-5	TRBJ1-4	NA	TGTGCCAGCAGCCCAGGGGCAGCTAATGAAAAACTGTTTTTT	CASSPGAANEKLFF
NA	TRBV7-9	TRBJ2-7	NA	TGTGCCAGTGGGGTCGGGGACGAGCAGTACTTC	CASGVGDEQYF
NA	TRBV19	TRBJ1-2	once	TGTGCCAGTAGTACCCCTGGACAGTGGAACTATGGCTACACCTTC	CASSTPGQWNYGYTF
NA	TRBV4-3	TRBJ2-2	NA	TGCGCCAGCAGCCAAGATTGGTCCGGCACCGGGGAGCTGTTTTTT	CASSQDWSGTGELFF
TRBD2	TRBV28	TRBJ2-7	NA	TGTGCCAGCAGTTCCTCAATACCGGGACTAGCGGGATACGAGCAGTACTTC	CASSSSIPGLAGYEQYF
NA	TRBV11-2	TRBJ2-5	NA	TGTGCCAGCAGCTTATCGAAGGGGGGAGAGACCCAGTACTTC	CASSLSKGGETQYF
NA	TRBV6-5	TRBJ2-3	NA	TGTGCCAGCAGCAGGCAAACGGGATTCACAGATACGCAGTATTTT	CASSRQTGFTDTQYF
NA	TRBV3-1/TRBV3-2	TRBJ1-3	NA	TGTGCCAGCAGCCAAGATCGGAACAGGTTGCTGTTGAGAAACACCATATATTTT	CASSQDRNRLLLRNTIYF
TRBD2	TRBV6-1	TRBJ2-3	NA	TGTGCCAGCAGTGGTCGTAGAGCGGGAAGGGCAGATACGCAGTATTTT	CASSGRRAGRADTQYF
TRBD1	TRBV11-3	TRBJ2-2	once	TGTGCCAGCAGCCCTCGAGGGACAGGGTACACCGGGGAGCTGTTTTTT	CASSPRGTGYTGELFF
TRBD1	TRBV30	TRBJ1-2	NA	TGTGCCTGGAGCACCGGGACAGGGGGCTTCGGCTACACCTTC	CAWSTGTGGFGYTF